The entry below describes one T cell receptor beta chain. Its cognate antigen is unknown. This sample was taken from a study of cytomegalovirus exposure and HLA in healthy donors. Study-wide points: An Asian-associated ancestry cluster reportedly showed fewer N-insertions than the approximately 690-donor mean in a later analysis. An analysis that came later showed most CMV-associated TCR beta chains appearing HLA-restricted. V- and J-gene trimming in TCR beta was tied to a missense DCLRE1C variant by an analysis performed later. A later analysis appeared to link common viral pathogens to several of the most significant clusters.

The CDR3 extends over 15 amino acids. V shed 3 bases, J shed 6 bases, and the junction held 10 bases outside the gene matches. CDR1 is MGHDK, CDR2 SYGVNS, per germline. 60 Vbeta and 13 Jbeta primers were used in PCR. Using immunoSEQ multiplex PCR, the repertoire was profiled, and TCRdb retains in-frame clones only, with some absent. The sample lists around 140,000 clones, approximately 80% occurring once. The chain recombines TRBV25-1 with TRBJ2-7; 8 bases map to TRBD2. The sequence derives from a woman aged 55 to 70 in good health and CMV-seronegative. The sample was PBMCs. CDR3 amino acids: CASSDGGTRFREQYF. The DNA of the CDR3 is TGTGCCAGCAGTGATGGTGGGACTAGGTTTCGCGAGCAGTACTTC.